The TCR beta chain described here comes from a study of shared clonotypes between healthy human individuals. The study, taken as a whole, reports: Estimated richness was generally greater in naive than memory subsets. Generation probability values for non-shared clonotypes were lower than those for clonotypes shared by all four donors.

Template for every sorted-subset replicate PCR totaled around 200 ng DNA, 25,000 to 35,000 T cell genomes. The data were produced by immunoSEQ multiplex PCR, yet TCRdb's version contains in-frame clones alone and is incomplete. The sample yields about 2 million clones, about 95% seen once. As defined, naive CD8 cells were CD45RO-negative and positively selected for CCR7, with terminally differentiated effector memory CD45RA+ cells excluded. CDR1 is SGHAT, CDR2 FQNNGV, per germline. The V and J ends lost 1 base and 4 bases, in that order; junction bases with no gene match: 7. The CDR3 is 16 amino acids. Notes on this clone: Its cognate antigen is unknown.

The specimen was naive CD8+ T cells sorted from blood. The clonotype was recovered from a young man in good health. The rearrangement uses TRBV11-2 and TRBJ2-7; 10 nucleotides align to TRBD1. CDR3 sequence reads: CASSLAPGTGVYEQYF. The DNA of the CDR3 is TGTGCCAGCAGCTTAGCCCCCGGGACAGGGGTATACGAGCAGTACTTC.